The rows below give T cell receptor beta chains drawn from one sample of a study of a mutant IDH1 vaccine in newly diagnosed glioma. Their target antigens are unknown. Here immunoSEQ multiplex PCR was the method, and the copy in TCRdb shows in-frame clones only, minus some. Of around 30,000 clones listed, around 91% are singletons. The sample in question was PBMCs, obtained from a glioma patient whose treatment included an IDH1 peptide vaccine. The receptors derive from a man aged 18 to 35 with glioma. Both conserved end residues are part of each CDR3. Fields, in order: clone size, D gene, V gene, J gene, CDR3 DNA, CDR3 protein. A D gene is named only where the DNA matches it firmly. The size entry is marked missing in some rows and otherwise reads once, few, many or a size class.

>few|TRBD1|TRBV27|TRBJ1-1
TGTGCCAGCAGGACAGGGGATATAGGTGAAGCTTTCTTT
CASRTGDIGEAFF
>-|TRBD1|TRBV4-2|TRBJ2-3
TGTGCCAGCAGCCACCCCGGACAGGGGGGAACAGATACGCAGTATTTT
CASSHPGQGGTDTQYF
>-|-|TRBV25-1|TRBJ2-3
TGTGCCAGCAGTGATGTTGGTGGCACAGATACGCAGTATTTT
CASSDVGGTDTQYF
>few|TRBD1|TRBV13|TRBJ1-1
TGTGCCAGCAGCTTAGAGGGACAGGGTTGGTACACTGAAGCTTTCTTT
CASSLEGQGWYTEAFF
>-|-|TRBV4-1|TRBJ1-6
TGCGCCAGCAGCCAAGTGGGGGGGGTTGGTAATTCACCCCTCCACTTT
CASSQVGGVGNSPLHF
>once|-|TRBV30|TRBJ1-4
TGTGCCTGGTCGTTACAGGAGCTAACTAATGAAAAACTGTTTTTT
CAWSLQELTNEKLFF
>-|-|TRBV5-6|TRBJ1-1
TGTGCCAGCAGCTTGCTGGAGAACACTGAAGCTTTCTTT
CASSLLENTEAFF
>-|-|TRBV29-1|TRBJ2-7
TGCAGCGTCAATACCATGCAGGGACTTTCCTACGAGCAGTACTTC
CSVNTMQGLSYEQYF
>-|TRBD2|TRBV27|TRBJ2-7
TGTGCCAGCAGTTTATTGCTAGCGGGAGTGGGCGAGCAGTACTTC
CASSLLLAGVGEQYF
>-|TRBD2|TRBV30|TRBJ2-2
TGTGCCTGGAGAGGACTAGCGGGAGGATTAGGCGGGGAGCTGTTTTTT
CAWRGLAGGLGGELFF
>-|TRBD2|TRBV29-1|TRBJ2-7
TGCAGCGTTGTCCTTCGGGAGGGCCCCTACGAGCAGTACTTC
CSVVLREGPYEQYF
>-|-|TRBV28|TRBJ1-1
TGTGCCAGCAGTTTCCAGGGTATGAACACTGAAGCTTTCTTT
CASSFQGMNTEAFF
>-|-|TRBV7-9|TRBJ1-1
TGTGCCAGCAGCTTATTCCGCCGAGACAAGAACACTGAAGCTTTCTTT
CASSLFRRDKNTEAFF
>once|-|TRBV25-1|TRBJ1-4
TGTGCCAGCAGTGAATTTGGGAATAATGAAAAACTGTTTTTT
CASSEFGNNEKLFF
>-|-|TRBV4-3|TRBJ2-7
TGCGCCAGCAGCCCCGGGGCGGGAAGCTCCTACGAGCAGTACTTC
CASSPGAGSSYEQYF
>-|-|TRBV5-6|TRBJ1-2
TGTGCCAGCAGCTTGGGAGACTATGGCTACACCTTC
CASSLGDYGYTF
>-|-|TRBV28|TRBJ1-5
TGTGCCATCCGCTCTCCCTCGGGGACGACAACGCAGCCCCAGCATTTT
CAIRSPSGTTTQPQHF
>-|TRBD2|TRBV9|TRBJ2-7
TGTGCCAGCAGCTTCTCCCCGAGGGCGGGAGACTCCTACGAGCAGTACTTC
CASSFSPRAGDSYEQYF
>-|-|TRBV30|TRBJ2-7
TGTGCCTGGAGTGTAAGCATTTACGATTACGAGCAGTACTTC
CAWSVSIYDYEQYF
>-|TRBD1|TRBV27|TRBJ1-1
TGTGCCAGCAGCCCCCGACAGGGGCGAAGGACTGAAGCTTTCTTT
CASSPRQGRRTEAFF